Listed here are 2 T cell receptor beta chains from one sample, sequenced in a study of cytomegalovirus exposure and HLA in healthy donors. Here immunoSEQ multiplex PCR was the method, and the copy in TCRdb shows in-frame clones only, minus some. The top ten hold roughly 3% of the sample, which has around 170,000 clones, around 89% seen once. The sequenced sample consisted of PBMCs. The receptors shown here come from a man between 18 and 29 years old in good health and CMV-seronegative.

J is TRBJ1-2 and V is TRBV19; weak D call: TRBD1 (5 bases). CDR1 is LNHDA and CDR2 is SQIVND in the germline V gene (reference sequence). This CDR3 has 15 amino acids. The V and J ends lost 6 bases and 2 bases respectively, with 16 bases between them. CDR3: CASRTRGAANYGYTF. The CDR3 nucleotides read TGTGCCAGTAGAACACGCGGGGCAGCGAACTATGGCTACACCTTC.

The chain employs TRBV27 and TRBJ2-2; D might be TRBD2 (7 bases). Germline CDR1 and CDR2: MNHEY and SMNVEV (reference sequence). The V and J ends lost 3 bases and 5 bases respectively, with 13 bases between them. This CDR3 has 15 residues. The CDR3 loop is CASSLGGGATGELFF. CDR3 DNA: TGTGCCAGCAGTTTGGGGGGGGGCGCTACCGGGGAGCTGTTTTTT.